These T cell receptor beta chains were read from a single sample in a study of post-analysis software for immune sequencing data. MiXCR was run by TCRdb on the PCR reads, yielding one entry per CDR3 protein. The sample carries around 500,000 distinct CDR3 sequences, under 40% recorded once. The sample comprised blood. The origin of the receptors is a girl aged 2 to 17 with multiple sclerosis. CDR3s include the opening cysteine and the closing phenylalanine or tryptophan. The D gene is left open where the match is weak. Size is stated for part of the rows, as once, few or many counts, or as a class when the clone is expanded.

v_call	clone_size	j_call	d_call	cdr3_nt	cdr3_aa
TRBV10-3	many	TRBJ1-2	TRBD1	TGTGCCATCACACAGCCAGGACAGGGGAACTATGGCTACACCTTC	CAITQPGQGNYGYTF
TRBV2	.	TRBJ1-1	.	TGTGCCAGCAGTGAGATCCGGCAGGGGTCCACTGAAGCTTTCTTT	CASSEIRQGSTEAFF
TRBV7-2	.	TRBJ2-5	TRBD2	TGTGCCAGCAGCTTAGATGGCGGGGGGGCATGTGAGACCCAGTACTTC	CASSLDGGGACETQYF
TRBV6-5	few	TRBJ2-3	.	TGTGCCAGCAGCCCCTTTCGCACAGATACGCAGTATTTT	CASSPFRTDTQYF
TRBV7-8	few	TRBJ2-7	.	TGTGCCAGCAGCTGCCGGTATACCACCTACGAGCAGTACTTC	CASSCRYTTYEQYF
TRBV20-1	many	TRBJ2-1	TRBD1	TGCAGTGCTATCGGACAGGGAGGATACAATGAGCAGTTCTTC	CSAIGQGGYNEQFF
TRBV12-3/TRBV12-4	many	TRBJ2-5	TRBD1	TGTGCCAGCAGGACAGGGGGGGAGACCCAGTACTTC	CASRTGGETQYF
TRBV19	.	TRBJ1-1	.	TGTGCCAGTAGTCTGGGAACAGGAGACTTGAACACTGAAGCTTTCTTT	CASSLGTGDLNTEAFF
TRBV15	.	TRBJ2-3	.	TGTGCCACTGAGGTAGCGGATAGCACAGATACGCAGTATTTT	CATEVADSTDTQYF
TRBV20-1	many	TRBJ2-4	TRBD1	TGCAGTGCTAGAGGGGACAGCGAAAACATTCAGTACTTC	CSARGDSENIQYF
TRBV6-1	.	TRBJ1-5	TRBD1	TGTGCCAGCAGTGCCCCGGGACAGGGTTACAATCAGCCCCAGCATTTT	CASSAPGQGYNQPQHF
TRBV4-1	few	TRBJ1-2	TRBD1	TGCGCCAGCAGCCGCGTACGCCGCGGGACAGGCCCGACTAACTATGGCTACACCTTC	CASSRVRRGTGPTNYGYTF
TRBV5-1	.	TRBJ1-1	.	TGTGCCAGCAGCCAAGATCGGGACACTGAAGCTTTCTTT	CASSQDRDTEAFF
TRBV4-2	.	TRBJ2-2	TRBD2	TGTGCCAGCAGCCAAGATGGCCCTGGACTAGCGGGACAAACCGGGGAACTGTTTTTT	CASSQDGPGLAGQTGELFF
TRBV6-5	few	TRBJ2-5	TRBD1	TGTGCCAGCAGTTGGGCCACACAGGGGGCGCGAGAGACCCAGTACTTC	CASSWATQGARETQYF
TRBV20-1	.	TRBJ2-4	TRBD2	TGCAGTGCTAGAGCAAACAGCGGGGGGCAGTACAAAAACATTCAGTACTTC	CSARANSGGQYKNIQYF
TRBV20-1	.	TRBJ2-5	TRBD2	TGCAGTGCCCGTGGGCGGGGGGTTTATGAGACCCAGTACTTC	CSARGRGVYETQYF
TRBV28	.	TRBJ2-3	.	TGTGCCAGCAGCCGAGGGCTGGAGAAGATTGGCACAGATACGCAGTATTTT	CASSRGLEKIGTDTQYF
TRBV5-6	.	TRBJ2-1	.	TGTGCCAGCAACCTAGGGGAGCAGTTCTTC	CASNLGEQFF
TRBV2	.	TRBJ1-5	.	TGTGCCAGCAATCCTGGCGTCAATCAGCCCCAGCATTTT	CASNPGVNQPQHF
TRBV6-2/TRBV6-3	few	TRBJ2-1	.	TGTGCCAGCAGTTACCCCTCACCTGAGCAGTTCTTC	CASSYPSPEQFF
TRBV20-1	few	TRBJ2-7	TRBD2	TGCAGTGCTACGGTAGGGCGGGGGGACCCCTACGAGCAGTACTTC	CSATVGRGDPYEQYF
TRBV6-6	.	TRBJ1-2	TRBD1	TGTGCCAGCAGTTACTACGGGACAGGGGTCTACACCTTC	CASSYYGTGVYTF
TRBV10-3	.	TRBJ2-1	TRBD1	TGTGCCATCAGTGATTATGGGACAGGGTACAATGAGCAGTTCTTC	CAISDYGTGYNEQFF
TRBV5-1	.	TRBJ2-7	.	TGCGCCAGCAGCTCAAGAGGGAGGACGGGGACCGAGCAGTACTTC	CASSSRGRTGTEQYF
TRBV3-1	.	TRBJ2-3	TRBD2	TGTGCCAGCAGCCAGCTTGGACTAGCGGGGGGGCAAGATACGCAGTATTTT	CASSQLGLAGGQDTQYF
TRBV15	.	TRBJ1-6	.	TGTGCCACCAGCAGAGATTATGGGGGACCCCTCCACTTT	CATSRDYGGPLHF
TRBV5-1	.	TRBJ2-1	TRBD1	TGCGCCAGCAGCTTACCGGGACAGTACAATGAGCAGTTCTTC	CASSLPGQYNEQFF
TRBV15	.	TRBJ1-2	.	TGTGCCACCAGCAGAGCTTCTATCGGCTACACCTTC	CATSRASIGYTF
TRBV3-1	once	TRBJ2-1	TRBD2	TGTGCCAGCAGCCACCTAGCGGGACACAATGAGCAGTTCTTC	CASSHLAGHNEQFF
TRBV6-5	few	TRBJ1-2	.	TGTGCCAGCACAGGACCGAGCGCAGGTTCGCGTGGCTACACCTTC	CASTGPSAGSRGYTF
TRBV20-1	few	TRBJ2-3	TRBD2	TGCAGTGCTAGACGGCGGGGGATCACAGATACGCAGTATTTT	CSARRRGITDTQYF
TRBV29-1	.	TRBJ2-5	.	TGCAGCGGGGAGCAAGAGACCCAGTACTTC	CSGEQETQYF
TRBV4-1	.	TRBJ1-5	.	TGCGCCAGCAGCCAAGAATGGGGAGGGGCTCAGCCCCAGCATTTT	CASSQEWGGAQPQHF
TRBV7-9	.	TRBJ1-5	TRBD1	TGTGCCAGCAGCTTAGGGACAGGGGGCGCGAATCAGCCCCAGCATTTT	CASSLGTGGANQPQHF
TRBV20-1	.	TRBJ2-4	TRBD1	TGCAGTCCCACCGGCTCCCGGGACAGGGGGCGATCCAAAAACATTCAGTACTTC	CSPTGSRDRGRSKNIQYF
TRBV19	few	TRBJ2-7	.	TGTGCCAGTAGTACTAGACGGCCCTACGAGCAGTACTTC	CASSTRRPYEQYF
TRBV5-1	many	TRBJ2-7	.	TGCGCCAGCAGCTTGGGACCGAACGAGCAGTACTTC	CASSLGPNEQYF
TRBV4-1	.	TRBJ2-5	TRBD2	TGCGCCAGCAGCCAAGGAGTTCTAGCGGGGGGGTACCAAGAGACCCAGTACTTC	CASSQGVLAGGYQETQYF
TRBV10-3	many	TRBJ2-7	.	TGTGCCATCAGTGAGGGTATCTCCTACGAGCAGTACTTC	CAISEGISYEQYF
TRBV5-1	.	TRBJ2-7	.	TGCGCCAGCAGCTTAGGCAGGGGGGATTACGAGCAGTACTTC	CASSLGRGDYEQYF